One and the same sample provided the 13 T cell receptor beta chains below, sequenced in a study of T-cell reconstitution after alpha-beta-depleted transplantation in children. Unique molecular identifiers were incorporated when the TCRbeta library was constructed. One entry per CDR3 protein, called by TCRdb with MiXCR from the PCR reads. Counted here are approximately 400,000 distinct CDR3 sequences, 15% to 20% occurring once; the ten biggest clones make up over 25%. The specimen comprised PBMCs, mostly from graft donor cells, sampled 360 days after TCRalphabeta/CD19-depleted stem cell transplant. Receptors were obtained from a boy younger than two who had a stem cell transplant for Wiskott-Aldrich syndrome, so the T cells may come from the graft donor.

This clonotype has ten or more counts. V and J are TRBV20-1 and TRBJ1-4; D not certain. The CDR3 is made up of 12 amino acids. CDR1 and CDR2 (germline): DFQATT, SNEGSKA (reference sequence). V was clipped by 0 bases and J by 6 bases, with 5 bases between them. CDR3 sequence reads: CSARERYEKLFF. The CDR3 region has the DNA TGCAGTGCTAGAGAGCGTTATGAAAAACTGTTTTTT.

The chain uses TRBV7-6 and TRBJ2-1, with a weak D call TRBD2 (6 bases). With 2 bases removed from V and 6 bases from J, the gap between germline ends came to 23 bases. CDR1 SGHVS and CDR2 FNYEAQ come from the germline V gene. The CDR3 length is 18 residues. The CDR3 loop reads CASSLSRRLVGIPNEQFF. In DNA form, the CDR3 reads TGTGCCAGCAGCTTATCCCGCAGACTAGTCGGAATTCCCAATGAGCAGTTCTTC.

The table lists this clonotype with many counts. This rearrangement joins TRBV5-1 to TRBJ2-7; TRBD1 matches at 7 bases. This CDR3 region has 14 residues. Trimming removed 4 bases from V and 3 bases from J; junction bases left unmatched: 7. Looked up from germline, CDR1 is SGHRS and CDR2 is YFSETQ. This chain's CDR3 is CASSPGAGGYEQYF. The CDR3 DNA reads TGCGCCAGCAGCCCCGGGGCAGGGGGCTACGAGCAGTACTTC.

This clonotype was detected only a few times. The V and J genes are TRBV5-1 and TRBJ2-5; 8 positions agree with TRBD1. Germline CDR1 reads SGHRS; CDR2 reads YFSETQ. V lost 4 bases, J lost 4 bases, and 15 bases stayed unmatched. This CDR3 spans 17 amino acids. The CDR3 DNA follows: TGCGCCAGCAGCCGAAGGACAGGGTTTGACCGGGGAGAGACCCAGTACTTC. This sequence encodes CASSRRTGFDRGETQYF.

This clonotype was detected a few times. CDR3 DNA sequence: TGTGCCAGCAGCTTAGATGAAAAACTGTTTTTT. The encoded protein is CASSLDEKLFF. The chain joins TRBV7-9 to TRBJ1-4; D remains unclear. The germline CDR1 and CDR2 sequences are SEHNR and FQNEAQ (reference sequence). The CDR3 contains 11 residues. Deletions cut 1 base from V and 6 bases from J, with 0 bases between.

A few counts support this clonotype. The J gene is TRBJ1-1, the V gene TRBV7-8; no clear D. The germline V gene encodes CDR1 SGHVS and CDR2 FQNEAQ. This CDR3 has 11 amino acids. Between the trimmed V and J ends, which lost 1 base and 7 bases, there was a span of 4 bases. CDR3 loop: CASSLDSEAFF. CDR3 DNA: TGTGCCAGCAGCTTAGACAGTGAAGCTTTCTTT.

This clonotype was picked up a small number of times. This chain joins TRBV5-1 and TRBJ2-7; no clear D. Trimming removed 2 bases from V and 2 bases from J, with 8 bases in between. The CDR3 has 13 residues. Germline V CDR1 and CDR2: SGHRS, YFSETQ. The CDR3, as DNA: TGCGCCAGCAGCTTAGCAGACCCCTACGAGCAGTACTTC. This translates into CASSLADPYEQYF.

This clonotype has just a few counts. CDR3 DNA sequence: TGTGCCACCAGTTTCCGTGTAGGGGACGAGCAGTACTTC. Protein: CATSFRVGDEQYF. J is TRBJ2-7 and V is TRBV15, with a tentative D call TRBD1 (5 bases). This CDR3 has 13 amino acids. The germline V gene encodes CDR1 LNHNV and CDR2 YYDKDF (reference sequence). Trimming pared 6 bases from V and 5 bases from J, leaving 14 bases between.

This clonotype was observed at least ten times. The chain has TRBV12-5 and TRBJ2-1; 12 bases fit TRBD2. J lost 5 bases, V lost 6 bases, and 5 bases had no gene match. The germline V gene encodes CDR1 LGHNT and CDR2 FRNRAP. The CDR3 covers 15 residues. The DNA for the CDR3 is TGTGCTAGTGGATTAGGACTAGCGGGGAACAATGAGCAGTTCTTC. Its protein is CASGLGLAGNNEQFF.

The CDR3 is CASTWRLAGSDEQFF. In DNA form, the CDR3 reads TGCGCCAGCACCTGGAGACTAGCGGGGTCGGATGAGCAGTTCTTC. The chain is built from TRBV5-1 and TRBJ2-1; 11 bases are a match to TRBD2. The CDR3 extends over 15 amino acids. CDR1 is SGHRS and CDR2 is YFSETQ in the germline V gene. V shed 6 bases and J 8 bases; nucleotides not matched to a gene: 10.

The chain couples TRBV5-1 to TRBJ2-1, with 11 bases lining up with TRBD2. CDR1 and CDR2 (germline): SGHRS, YFSETQ. CDR3 length: 18 residues. Trimming removed 4 bases from V and 0 bases from J; junction bases left unmatched: 9. DNA for the CDR3: TGCGCCAGCAGCCGGCTAGCGGGAGGCCTAAGCTCCTACAATGAGCAGTTCTTC. Its protein product is CASSRLAGGLSSYNEQFF.

This chain links TRBV15 with TRBJ2-3, with 9 bases that match TRBD2. CDR3 length equals 16 residues. CDR1 and CDR2 (germline): LNHNV, YYDKDF (reference sequence). The J segment lost 3 bases and the V segment lost 1 base, leaving 5 bases of the junction unmatched. In DNA form, the CDR3 reads TGTGCCACCAGCAGAGTCCGACTAGCGGTTACAGATACGCAGTATTTT. It codes for CATSRVRLAVTDTQYF.

The chain employs TRBV7-9 and TRBJ2-1; 15 bases line up with TRBD2. This CDR3 is built from 17 residues. The ends lost 5 bases at V and 7 bases at J; junction bases unmatched: 9. The V gene's germline CDR1 is SEHNR and CDR2 FQNEAQ (reference sequence). The CDR3, as DNA: TGTGCCAGCAGCGCCCGGACTAGCGGGAGGGCCGGGAATGAGCAGTTCTTC. Protein sequence: CASSARTSGRAGNEQFF. Based on the CDR3 plus reference TRBV7-9 and TRBJ2-1, the full variable domain is DTGVSQNPRHKITKRGQNVTFRCDPISEHNRLYWYRQTLGQGPEFLTYFQNEAQLEKSRLLSDRFSAERPKGSFSTLEIQRTEQGDSAMYLCASSARTSGRAGNEQFFGPGTRLTVL.